This T cell receptor (beta chain) was sequenced for a study of T cell responses to AZD1222 COVID-19 vaccine. As for the study in general: Recipients boosted at about 4 weeks or about 12 weeks are pooled.

Whole-study findings and limits: Targets within unmutated variant regions were reportedly found for nearly half of spike-specific TCRs. No day 14 peak samples; only post-peak repertoires were characterized.

Assay: immunoSEQ multiplex PCR; the TCRdb copy retains only in-frame clones and omits some. Of roughly 130,000 clones in the sample, just over 85% were seen once. V dropped 8 bases and J dropped 4; count of bases not matched to a gene: 10. The CDR3 loop spans 13 amino acids. CDR1 is GTSNPN and CDR2 is SVGIG in the germline V gene (reference sequence). In its sample, this clone was seen once. What it binds is not known. The sequence came from an adult in good health. The sample here was peripheral blood, taken on day 0 of AZD1222 vaccination. The chain recombines TRBV30 with TRBJ2-7; 8 bases agree with TRBD2. The CDR3 region has the DNA TGTGCCCGCGGGAGCGGGAGTAGGTACGAGCAGTACTTC. Translation gives CARGSGSRYEQYF.